The rows below give T cell receptor beta chains drawn from one sample of a study of blood T cell repertoires in COVID-19. Produced via immunoSEQ multiplex PCR; TCRdb's table is partial and in-frame only. The sample contains 140,000 or so clones, about 80% of which appear only once. The sample was peripheral blood. These receptors were obtained from a man in his 70s who had recovered from COVID-19. Both conserved end residues are part of each CDR3. The D gene is left open where the match is weak. Some rows mark clone size as missing; the rest say once, few, many or name a class of expanded clone.

>TRBV7-9|TRBD2|TRBJ2-5|-
CASSPWRREMETQYF
TGTGCCAGCAGCCCCTGGCGGCGGGAGATGGAGACCCAGTACTTC
>TRBV19|TRBD1|TRBJ2-7|-
CASRGDRDPYEQYF
TGTGCCAGTAGGGGGGACAGGGACCCCTACGAGCAGTACTTC
>TRBV18|TRBD1|TRBJ1-2|once
CASSQKTGGNYGYTF
TGTGCCAGCTCACAAAAGACAGGGGGCAACTATGGCTACACCTTC
>TRBV30|-|TRBJ2-1|-
CAWSVLGEQFF
TGTGCCTGGAGTGTACTAGGTGAGCAGTTCTTC
>TRBV6-2/TRBV6-3|-|TRBJ1-2|-
CASSQQGFLGYTF
TGTGCCAGCAGCCAACAGGGTTTTTTGGGCTACACCTTC
>TRBV7-3|-|TRBJ2-1|-
CASSLAGRLAEQFF
TGTGCCAGCAGCTTAGCGGGACGGTTAGCTGAGCAGTTCTTC
>TRBV19|TRBD1|TRBJ1-2|-
CASSFLPGQATEGYTF
TGTGCCAGTAGTTTTCTCCCGGGACAGGCGACTGAGGGCTACACCTTC
>TRBV10-3|-|TRBJ2-5|-
CAISEGPGETQYF
TGTGCCATCAGTGAGGGGCCTGGAGAGACCCAGTACTTC
>TRBV3-1/TRBV3-2|TRBD2|TRBJ2-7|-
CASSQESGTSGAVYEQYF
TGTGCCAGCAGCCAAGAATCCGGGACTAGCGGGGCGGTATACGAGCAGTACTTC
>TRBV13|-|TRBJ1-5|-
CASSLSNQPQHF
TGTGCCAGCAGCCTTAGCAATCAGCCCCAGCATTTT
>TRBV12-3/TRBV12-4|-|TRBJ2-1|-
CASTQQGIREQFF
TGTGCCAGCACCCAACAGGGAATCCGTGAGCAGTTCTTC
>TRBV19|TRBD1|TRBJ1-3|-
CASSPTGQGGGNTIYF
TGTGCCAGTAGTCCGACTGGACAGGGTGGCGGAAACACCATATATTTT
>TRBV7-9|-|TRBJ1-4|-
CASSLVGGTNEKLFF
TGTGCCAGCAGCTTAGTAGGGGGAACTAATGAAAAACTGTTTTTT
>TRBV30|TRBD2|TRBJ2-1|-
CAWGGASGSSYNEQFF
TGTGCCTGGGGCGGGGCTAGCGGGAGCTCCTACAATGAGCAGTTCTTC
>TRBV4-3|-|TRBJ2-4|-
CASSQEAVAKNIQYF
TGCGCCAGCAGCCAAGAGGCGGTAGCCAAAAACATTCAGTACTTC
>TRBV6-2/TRBV6-3|-|TRBJ1-1|-
CASSSARGRLNTEAFF
TGTGCCAGCAGCTCCGCCCGAGGTCGGTTGAACACTGAAGCTTTCTTT
>TRBV5-1|-|TRBJ1-2|-
CASSLDSGGYGYTF
TGCGCCAGCAGCTTGGATTCCGGGGGCTATGGCTACACCTTC
>TRBV2|-|TRBJ1-1|-
CASREGRVNTEAFF
TGTGCCAGCAGGGAGGGCAGGGTGAACACTGAAGCTTTCTTT
>TRBV5-4|TRBD1|TRBJ2-1|-
CASRGTGYHEQFF
TGTGCCAGCAGGGGGACAGGGTACCATGAGCAGTTCTTC
>TRBV7-3|-|TRBJ2-3|-
CASSNSEGTQYF
TGTGCCAGCAGCAACTCTGAGGGTACGCAGTATTTT
>TRBV28|TRBD2|TRBJ2-1|-
CASSLLAGGAEQFF
TGTGCCAGCAGTTTGCTTGCGGGAGGGGCTGAGCAGTTCTTC
>TRBV30|TRBD1|TRBJ2-1|-
CAWASGQPNNEQFF
TGTGCCTGGGCTTCGGGACAGCCTAACAATGAGCAGTTCTTC
>TRBV6-6|-|TRBJ1-5|-
CASRTGYEQPQHF
TGTGCCAGCAGGACAGGTTACGAGCAGCCCCAGCATTTT
>TRBV11-2|-|TRBJ2-7|many
CASSLGSYEQYF
TGTGCCAGCAGCTTAGGGAGCTACGAGCAGTACTTC
>TRBV10-3|-|TRBJ1-1|-
CAITREGGNTEAFF
TGTGCCATCACCAGGGAGGGGGGGAACACTGAAGCTTTCTTT
>TRBV5-1|TRBD1|TRBJ2-7|-
CASNPTEGAGVGEQYF
TGCGCCAGCAACCCAACAGAGGGGGCAGGGGTGGGCGAGCAGTACTTC
>TRBV11-2|-|TRBJ1-5|-
CASSLGGDNQPQHF
TGTGCCAGCAGCTTAGGAGGCGATAATCAGCCCCAGCATTTT